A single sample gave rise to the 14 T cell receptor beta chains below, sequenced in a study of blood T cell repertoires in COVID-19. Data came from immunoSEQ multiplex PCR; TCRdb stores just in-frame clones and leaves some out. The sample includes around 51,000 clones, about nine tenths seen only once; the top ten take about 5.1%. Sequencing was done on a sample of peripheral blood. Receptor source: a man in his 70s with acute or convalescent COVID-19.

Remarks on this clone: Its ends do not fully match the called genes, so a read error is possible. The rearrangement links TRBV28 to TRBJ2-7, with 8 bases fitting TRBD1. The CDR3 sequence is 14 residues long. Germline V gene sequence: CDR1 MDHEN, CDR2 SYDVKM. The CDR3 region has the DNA TGTGCCAGCATTTTATCGGACAGGGAATACGAGCAGTACTTC. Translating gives CASILSDREYEQYF.

CDR3 DNA sequence: TGCAGCGTTAACCTAGCCGCCCAAGAGACCCAGTACTTC. Protein: CSVNLAAQETQYF. V and J are TRBV29-1 and TRBJ2-5; D may be TRBD2 (5 bases). Deletions cut 5 bases from V and 1 base from J, with 11 bases between. The CDR3 extends over 13 amino acids. Germline assignment: CDR1 SQVTM and CDR2 ANQGSEA.

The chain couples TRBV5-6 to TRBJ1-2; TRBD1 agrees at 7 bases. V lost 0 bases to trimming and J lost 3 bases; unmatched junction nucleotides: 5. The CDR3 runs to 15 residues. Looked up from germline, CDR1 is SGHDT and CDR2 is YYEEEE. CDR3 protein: CASSLGSGGYYGYTF. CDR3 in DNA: TGTGCCAGCAGCTTGGGATCAGGGGGATACTATGGCTACACCTTC.

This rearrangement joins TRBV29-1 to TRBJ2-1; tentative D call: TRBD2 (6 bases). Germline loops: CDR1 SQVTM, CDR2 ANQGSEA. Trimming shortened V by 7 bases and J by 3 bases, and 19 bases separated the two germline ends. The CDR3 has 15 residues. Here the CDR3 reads CSAREGPGLYNEQFF. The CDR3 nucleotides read TGCAGCGCCCGCGAGGGTCCGGGACTCTACAATGAGCAGTTCTTC.

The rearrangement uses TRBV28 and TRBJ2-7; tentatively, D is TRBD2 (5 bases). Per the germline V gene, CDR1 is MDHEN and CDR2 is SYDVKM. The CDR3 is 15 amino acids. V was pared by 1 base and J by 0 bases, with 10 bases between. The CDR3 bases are TGTGCCAGCAGTTTATCGGGCGGGTACTCCTACGAGCAGTACTTC. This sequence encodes CASSLSGGYSYEQYF.

In DNA, the CDR3 is TGTGCCAGCAGTTCCCTGGCAGGTAGCTACACCTTC. It is translated as CASSSLAGSYTF. V is TRBV12-3 or TRBV12-4 and J is TRBJ1-2; no clear D gene. V was clipped by 4 bases and J by 9 bases, with 12 bases between them. CDR3 length: 12 residues.

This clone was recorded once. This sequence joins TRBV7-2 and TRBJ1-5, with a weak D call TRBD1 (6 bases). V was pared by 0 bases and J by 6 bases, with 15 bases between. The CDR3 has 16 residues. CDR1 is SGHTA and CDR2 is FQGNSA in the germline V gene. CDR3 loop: CASSLAYGGQGQPQHF. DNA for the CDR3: TGTGCCAGCAGCTTAGCGTACGGGGGGCAAGGTCAGCCCCAGCATTTT.

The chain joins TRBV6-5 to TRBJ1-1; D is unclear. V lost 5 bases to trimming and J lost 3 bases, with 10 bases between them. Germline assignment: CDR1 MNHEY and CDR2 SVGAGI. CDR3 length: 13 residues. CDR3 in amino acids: CASSPTVYTEAFF. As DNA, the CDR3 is TGTGCCAGCAGTCCTACAGTATACACTGAAGCTTTCTTT.

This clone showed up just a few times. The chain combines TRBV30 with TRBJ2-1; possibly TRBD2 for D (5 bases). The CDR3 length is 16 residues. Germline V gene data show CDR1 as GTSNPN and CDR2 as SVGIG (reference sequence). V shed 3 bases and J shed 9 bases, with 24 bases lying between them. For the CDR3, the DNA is TGTGCCTGGAGGTCTCCCCGGGTATTGGGAGAGGGTGAGCAGTTCTTC. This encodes CAWRSPRVLGEGEQFF. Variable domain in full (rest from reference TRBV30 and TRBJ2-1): SQTIHQWPATLVQPVGSPLSLECTVEGTSNPNLYWYRQAAGRGLQLLFYSVGIGQISSEVPQNLSASRPQDRQFILSSKKLLLSDSGFYLCAWRSPRVLGEGEQFFGPGTRLTVL.

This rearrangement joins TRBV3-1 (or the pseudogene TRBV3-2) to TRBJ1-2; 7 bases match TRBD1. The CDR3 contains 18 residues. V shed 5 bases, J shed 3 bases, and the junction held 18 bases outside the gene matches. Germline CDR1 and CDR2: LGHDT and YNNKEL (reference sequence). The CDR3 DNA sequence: TGTGCCAGCAGCATCTTACGGACAGGACATGATTCCCACTATGGCTACACCTTC. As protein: CASSILRTGHDSHYGYTF.

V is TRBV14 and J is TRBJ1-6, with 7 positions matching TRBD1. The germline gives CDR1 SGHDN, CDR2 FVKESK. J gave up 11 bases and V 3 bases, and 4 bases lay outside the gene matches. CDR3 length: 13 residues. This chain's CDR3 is CASSQRQGPPLHF. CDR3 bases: TGTGCCAGCAGCCAGCGACAGGGTCCACCCCTCCACTTT.

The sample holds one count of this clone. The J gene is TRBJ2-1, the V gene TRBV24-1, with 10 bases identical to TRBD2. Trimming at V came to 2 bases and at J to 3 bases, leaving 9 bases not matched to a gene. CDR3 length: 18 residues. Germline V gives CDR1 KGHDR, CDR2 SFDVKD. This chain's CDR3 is CATSDSIIAGGNYNEQFF. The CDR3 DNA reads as TGTGCCACCAGTGATTCCATTATAGCGGGGGGCAACTACAATGAGCAGTTCTTC.

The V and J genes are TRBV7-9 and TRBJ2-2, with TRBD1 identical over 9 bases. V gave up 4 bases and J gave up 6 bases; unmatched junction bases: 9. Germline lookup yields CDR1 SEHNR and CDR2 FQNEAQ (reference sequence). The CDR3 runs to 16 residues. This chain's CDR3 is CASSSTGTGKPGELFF. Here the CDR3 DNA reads TGTGCCAGCAGCTCCACCGGGACAGGGAAGCCCGGGGAGCTGTTTTTT. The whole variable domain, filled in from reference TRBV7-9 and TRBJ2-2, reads DTGVSQNPRHKITKRGQNVTFRCDPISEHNRLYWYRQTLGQGPEFLTYFQNEAQLEKSRLLSDRFSAERPKGSFSTLEIQRTEQGDSAMYLCASSSTGTGKPGELFFGEGSRLTVL.

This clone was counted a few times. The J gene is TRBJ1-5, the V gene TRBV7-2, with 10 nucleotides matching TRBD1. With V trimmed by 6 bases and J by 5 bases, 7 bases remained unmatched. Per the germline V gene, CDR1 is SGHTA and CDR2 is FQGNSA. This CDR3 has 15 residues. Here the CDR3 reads CASSPDRGRYQPQHF. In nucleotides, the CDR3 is TGTGCCAGCAGTCCAGACAGGGGGCGCTATCAGCCCCAGCATTTT.